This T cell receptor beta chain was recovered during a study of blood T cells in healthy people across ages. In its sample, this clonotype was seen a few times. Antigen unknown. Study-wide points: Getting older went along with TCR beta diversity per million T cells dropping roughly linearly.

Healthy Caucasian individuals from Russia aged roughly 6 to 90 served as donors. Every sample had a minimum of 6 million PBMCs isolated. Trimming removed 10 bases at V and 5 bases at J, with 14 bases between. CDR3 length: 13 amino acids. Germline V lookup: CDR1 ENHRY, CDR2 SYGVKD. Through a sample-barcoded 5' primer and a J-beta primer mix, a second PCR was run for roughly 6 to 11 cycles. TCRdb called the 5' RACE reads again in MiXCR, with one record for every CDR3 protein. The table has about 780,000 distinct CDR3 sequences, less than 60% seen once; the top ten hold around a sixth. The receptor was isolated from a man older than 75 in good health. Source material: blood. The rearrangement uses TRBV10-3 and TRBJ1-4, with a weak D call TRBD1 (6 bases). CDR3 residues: CATSDRTNEKLFF. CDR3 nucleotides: TGTGCCACTTCCGACAGGACGAATGAAAAACTGTTTTTT.